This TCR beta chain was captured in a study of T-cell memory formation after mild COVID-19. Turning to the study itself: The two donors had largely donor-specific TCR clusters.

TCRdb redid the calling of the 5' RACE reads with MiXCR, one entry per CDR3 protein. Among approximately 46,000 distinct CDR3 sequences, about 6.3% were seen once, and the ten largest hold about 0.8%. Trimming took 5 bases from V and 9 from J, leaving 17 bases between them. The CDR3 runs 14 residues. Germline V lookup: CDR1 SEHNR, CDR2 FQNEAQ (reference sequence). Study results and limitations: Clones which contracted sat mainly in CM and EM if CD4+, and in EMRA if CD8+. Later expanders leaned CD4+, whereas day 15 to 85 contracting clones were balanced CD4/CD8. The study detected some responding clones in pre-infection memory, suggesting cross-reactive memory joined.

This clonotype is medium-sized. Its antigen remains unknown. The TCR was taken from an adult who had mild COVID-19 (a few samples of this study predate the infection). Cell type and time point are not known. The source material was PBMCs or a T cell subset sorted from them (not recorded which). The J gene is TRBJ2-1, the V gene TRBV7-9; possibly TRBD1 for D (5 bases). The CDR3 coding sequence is TGTGCCAGCAGCCCAAGGGCAGGGAAGGGTGAGCAGTTCTTC. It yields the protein CASSPRAGKGEQFF. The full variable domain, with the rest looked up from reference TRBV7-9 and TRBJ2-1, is DTGVSQNPRHKITKRGQNVTFRCDPISEHNRLYWYRQTLGQGPEFLTYFQNEAQLEKSRLLSDRFSAERPKGSFSTLEIQRTEQGDSAMYLCASSPRAGKGEQFFGPGTRLTVL.